This T cell receptor (beta chain) was obtained from a study of blood T cell repertoires in COVID-19. Study-level background: Samples came from the United States, Italy and Spain, spanning acute and convalescent COVID-19. PBMCs, B-cell-depleted T cells, or T cells provided the cDNA or gDNA that made up the material.

Per the authors' pipeline: Estimates of nucleated cell counts were drawn from the amplification of reference gene primers. Some clones are missing from TCRdb's copy, which holds only in-frame ones; the method was immunoSEQ multiplex PCR. Clonal size and the V and J genes are those of that table, whereas D and trimming came from the DNA. The sample carries about 200,000 clones, about 87% recorded once. The CDR3 loop spans 14 amino acids. V was clipped by 0 bases and J by 8 bases, with 15 bases between them. The germline V gene has CDR1 SGDLS and CDR2 YYNGEE. There are a few counts of this clone. The sequence was collected from a man aged 55 to 69 who had recovered from COVID-19. The chain employs TRBV9 and TRBJ2-7; D gene unclear. The sequencing sample was made of peripheral blood. CDR3 in DNA: TGTGCCAGCAGCGTAGAGGCCCAGAGGTCCCAGCAGTACTTC. Its translation: CASSVEAQRSQQYF.